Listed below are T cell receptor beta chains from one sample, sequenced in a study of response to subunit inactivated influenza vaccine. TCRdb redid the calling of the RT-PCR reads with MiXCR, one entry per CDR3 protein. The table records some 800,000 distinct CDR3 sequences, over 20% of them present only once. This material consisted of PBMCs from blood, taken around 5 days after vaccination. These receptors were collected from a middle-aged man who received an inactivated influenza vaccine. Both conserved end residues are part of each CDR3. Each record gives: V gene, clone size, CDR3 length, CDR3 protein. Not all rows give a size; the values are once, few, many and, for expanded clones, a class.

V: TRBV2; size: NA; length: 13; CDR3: CASSYVGDQPQHF
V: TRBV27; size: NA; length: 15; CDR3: CASSPGGGRNYEQYF
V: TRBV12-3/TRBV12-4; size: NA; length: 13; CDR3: CASSSAGTYEVAF
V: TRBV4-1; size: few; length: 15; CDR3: CASSPIVRSHSPLHF
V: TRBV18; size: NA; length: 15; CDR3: CASSPGAGYTDTQYF
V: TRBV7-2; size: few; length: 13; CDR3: CASSLDSINIQYF
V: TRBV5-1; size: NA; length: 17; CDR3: CASSLAAVRTGQETQYF
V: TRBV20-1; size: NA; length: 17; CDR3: CSASPIPGLAGTYEQYF
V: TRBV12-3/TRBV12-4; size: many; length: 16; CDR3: CASSYGQGGRNTEAFF
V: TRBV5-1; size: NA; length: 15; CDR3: CASSSLTGVNTEASF
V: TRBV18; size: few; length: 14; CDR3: CASSPPHRNTEAFF
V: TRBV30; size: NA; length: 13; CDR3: CAWNARISYEQYF
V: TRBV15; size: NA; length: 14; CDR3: CATSIDRHTGELFF
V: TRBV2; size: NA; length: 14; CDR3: CASRQNQGSYGYTF